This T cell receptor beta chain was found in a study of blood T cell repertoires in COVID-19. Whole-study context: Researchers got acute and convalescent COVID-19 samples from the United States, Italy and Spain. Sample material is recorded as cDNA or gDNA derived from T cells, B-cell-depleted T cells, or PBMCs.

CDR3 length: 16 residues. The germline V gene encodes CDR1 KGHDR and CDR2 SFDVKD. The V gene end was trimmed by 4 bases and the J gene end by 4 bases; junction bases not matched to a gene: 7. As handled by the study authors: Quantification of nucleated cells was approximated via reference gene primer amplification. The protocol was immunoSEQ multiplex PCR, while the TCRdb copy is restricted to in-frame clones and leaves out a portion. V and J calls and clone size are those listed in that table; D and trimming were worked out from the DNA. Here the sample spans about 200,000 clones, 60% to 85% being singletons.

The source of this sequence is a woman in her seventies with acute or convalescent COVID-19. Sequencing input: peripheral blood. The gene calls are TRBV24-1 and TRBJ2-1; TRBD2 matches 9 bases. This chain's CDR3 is CATSDHGLAPYNEQFF. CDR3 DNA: TGTGCCACCAGTGACCACGGACTAGCGCCGTACAATGAGCAGTTCTTC.